The clone carrying this TCR beta chain occurred once. As yet, its antigen is unknown. The data derive from a study of response to subunit inactivated influenza vaccine. Regarding the study as a whole: It was suggested by the authors that few new T cells are recruited by each seasonal influenza vaccination.

Trimming removed 0 bases at V and 7 bases at J, with 16 bases between. This CDR3 has 16 residues. The germline gives CDR1 DFQATT, CDR2 SNEGSKA (reference sequence). TCRdb re-called the RT-PCR reads through MiXCR, storing one row per CDR3 protein. The profile shows roughly 500,000 distinct CDR3 sequences, roughly 23% of them singletons. The same data also contributed to another study, on T cells expressing NK-cell markers. That publication notes: UMI-tagged 5'RACE template switching yielded the TCR beta cDNA. Investigators obtained TCR beta repertoires from sorted CD3+CD56+NKG2C+, CD3+CD56+NKG2C- and CD3+CD56-NKG2C+ T cells. Restriction of the sorted population to alpha-beta TCR T cells was achieved in several experiments with an anti-gamma-delta TCR antibody. The study found dominant NKG2C+ clonotypes at about 1.0-8% of CD8+ T cells in about 6 donors.

Sequenced material: CD4+ T cells sorted from PBMCs, taken about 13 days after vaccination. The chain recombines TRBV20-1 with TRBJ1-6; D gene ambiguous. The receptor comes from a man aged 50 or older who received an inactivated influenza vaccine. This CDR3 reads CSARDALSQRNSPLHF. In DNA form, the CDR3 reads TGCAGTGCTAGAGATGCATTGTCCCAGAGGAATTCACCCCTCCACTTT.